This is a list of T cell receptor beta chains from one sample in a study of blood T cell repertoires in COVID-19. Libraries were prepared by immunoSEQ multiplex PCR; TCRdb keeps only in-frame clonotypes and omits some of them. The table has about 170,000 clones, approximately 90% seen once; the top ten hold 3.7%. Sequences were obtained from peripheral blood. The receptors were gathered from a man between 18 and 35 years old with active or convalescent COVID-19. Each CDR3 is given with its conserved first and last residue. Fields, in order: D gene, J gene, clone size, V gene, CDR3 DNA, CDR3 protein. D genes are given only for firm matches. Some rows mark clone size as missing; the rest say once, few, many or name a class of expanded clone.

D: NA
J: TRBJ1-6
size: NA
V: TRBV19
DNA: TGTGCCAGTACCCCGAAGAGGGATAATTCACCCCTCCACTTT
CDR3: CASTPKRDNSPLHF

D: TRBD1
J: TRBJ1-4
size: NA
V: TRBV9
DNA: TGTGCCAGCAGCAGGGGGCTCGGTGAAAAACTGTTTTTT
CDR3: CASSRGLGEKLFF

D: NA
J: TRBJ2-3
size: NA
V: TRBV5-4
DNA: TGTGCCAGCAGCTTGTCAGGCACAGATACGCAGTATTTT
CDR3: CASSLSGTDTQYF

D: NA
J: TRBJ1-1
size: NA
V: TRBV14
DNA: TGTGCCAGCAGCCAAGACCCCGTGAGAACTGAAGCTTTCTTT
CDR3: CASSQDPVRTEAFF

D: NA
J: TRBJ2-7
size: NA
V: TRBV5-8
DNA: TGTGCCAGCAGCTTGGGAGCCAGGGCCTACGAGCAGTACTTC
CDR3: CASSLGARAYEQYF

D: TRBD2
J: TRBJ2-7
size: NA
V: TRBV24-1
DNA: TGTGCCACCAGTGATTCCGGTAGCGGGGCGAGCTCCTACGAGCAGTACTTC
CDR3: CATSDSGSGASSYEQYF

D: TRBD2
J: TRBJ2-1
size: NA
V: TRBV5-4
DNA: TGTGCCAGCAGCTTGCCCGGGGGGGCCATTGAGCAGTTCTTC
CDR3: CASSLPGGAIEQFF

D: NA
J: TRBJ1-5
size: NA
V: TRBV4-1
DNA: TGCGCCAGCAGCCAAATTGTTAACGGCGGGGTTTATCAGCCCCAGCATTTT
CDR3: CASSQIVNGGVYQPQHF

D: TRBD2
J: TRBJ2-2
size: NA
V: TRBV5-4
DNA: TGTGCCAGCAGCCGGACTAGCGGAGCCACCGGGGAGCTGTTTTTT
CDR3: CASSRTSGATGELFF

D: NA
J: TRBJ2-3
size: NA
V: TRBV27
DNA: TGTGCCAGCAGTTCAGGGTTCACAGATACGCAGTATTTT
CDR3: CASSSGFTDTQYF

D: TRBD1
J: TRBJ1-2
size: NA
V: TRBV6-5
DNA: TGTGCCAGCAACCCCTCGGCAGGGGGCGGCTACACCTTC
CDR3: CASNPSAGGGYTF

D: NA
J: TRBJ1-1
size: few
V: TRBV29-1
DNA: TGCAGCGCCACTCAGAGCGGGAACACTGAAGCTTTCTTT
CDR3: CSATQSGNTEAFF

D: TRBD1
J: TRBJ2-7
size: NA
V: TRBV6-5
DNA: TGTGCCAGCAGCCTCACGGGACAGTCCTACGAGCAGTACTTC
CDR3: CASSLTGQSYEQYF

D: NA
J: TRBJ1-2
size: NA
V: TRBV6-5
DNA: TGTGCCAGCAGTTACTCAGACACGTATGGCTACACCTTC
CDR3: CASSYSDTYGYTF

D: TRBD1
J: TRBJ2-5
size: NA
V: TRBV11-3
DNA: TGTGCCAGCAGTTGGAGACAGGGGAAAGGAGAGACCCAGTACTTC
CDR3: CASSWRQGKGETQYF

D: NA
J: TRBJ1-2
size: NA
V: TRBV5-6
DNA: TGTGCCAGCAGCCTCACAGGGTCGCGGGGCTACACCTTC
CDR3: CASSLTGSRGYTF

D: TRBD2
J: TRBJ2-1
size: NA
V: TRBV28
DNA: TGTGCCACTAGGGGGACTAGCGGGACAAATACGGGAAATGAGCAGTTCTTC
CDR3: CATRGTSGTNTGNEQFF

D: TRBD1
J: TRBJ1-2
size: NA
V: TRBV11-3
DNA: TGTGCCAGCAGCCGGGGGCCTTCCGGGACAGATAACTATGGCTACACCTTC
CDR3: CASSRGPSGTDNYGYTF

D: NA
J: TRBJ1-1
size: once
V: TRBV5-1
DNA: TGCGCCAGCAGCTTGGCTATGTTAGTGGGAGGAAACACTGAAGCTTTCTTT
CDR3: CASSLAMLVGGNTEAFF

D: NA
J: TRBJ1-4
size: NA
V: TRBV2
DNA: TGTGCCAGCAGTAGCCGTATCAGGGATAGAAATGAAAAACTGTTTTTT
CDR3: CASSSRIRDRNEKLFF

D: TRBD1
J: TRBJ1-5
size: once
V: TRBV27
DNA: TGTGCCAGCAGTTCGACAGGGATAGGTAGCAATCAGCCCCAGCATTTT
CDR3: CASSSTGIGSNQPQHF

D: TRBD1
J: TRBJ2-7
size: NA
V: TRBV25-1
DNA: TGTGCCAGCAGTGAATATACACGGACAGGGTCCTACGAGCAGTACTTC
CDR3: CASSEYTRTGSYEQYF

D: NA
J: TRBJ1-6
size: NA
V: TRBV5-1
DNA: TGCGCCAGCAGCGCAGGACAGACTCTCTCCTATAATTCACCCCTCCACTTT
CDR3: CASSAGQTLSYNSPLHF

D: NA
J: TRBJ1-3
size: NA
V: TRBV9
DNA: TGTGCCAGCAGCCCCCGGGGAGACACTAACAGAAACACCATATATTTT
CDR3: CASSPRGDTNRNTIYF

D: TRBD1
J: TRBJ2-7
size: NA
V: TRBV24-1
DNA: TGTGCCACCAGTACGGACAGGTTGGGATACGAGCAGTACTTC
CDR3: CATSTDRLGYEQYF

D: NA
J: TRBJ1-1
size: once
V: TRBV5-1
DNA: TGCGCCAGCAGCGTCGACACGCCTCCGGCTTTCTTT
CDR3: CASSVDTPPAFF

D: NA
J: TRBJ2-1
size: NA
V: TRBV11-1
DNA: TGTGCCACGGGACTTAGATACAATGAGCAGTTCTTC
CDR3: CATGLRYNEQFF